This T cell receptor (beta chain) appears in the sequencing data of a study of T cell responses to AZD1222 COVID-19 vaccine. Germline CDR1 and CDR2: DFQATT and SNEGSKA (reference sequence). Trimming pared 3 bases from V and 1 base from J, leaving 9 bases between. There are 13 residues in the CDR3. Data came from immunoSEQ multiplex PCR; TCRdb stores just in-frame clones and leaves some out. Of 150,000 to 200,000 clones listed, about 92% are singletons. A remark on this clone: Its matching antigen is unknown.

Overall study findings and caveats: Regions 160-218 and 743-854 dominated among vaccine-associated CD4 TCRs spanning spike.

The sample here was peripheral blood, taken 28 days after the second AZD1222 dose. The chain carries TRBV20-1 and TRBJ1-1; D possibly corresponds to TRBD1 (6 bases). This clonotype originated in an adult who received the AZD1222 COVID-19 vaccine. The CDR3 protein is CSASQGTNTEAFF. CDR3 nucleotide sequence: TGCAGTGCTAGTCAGGGGACGAACACTGAAGCTTTCTTT.